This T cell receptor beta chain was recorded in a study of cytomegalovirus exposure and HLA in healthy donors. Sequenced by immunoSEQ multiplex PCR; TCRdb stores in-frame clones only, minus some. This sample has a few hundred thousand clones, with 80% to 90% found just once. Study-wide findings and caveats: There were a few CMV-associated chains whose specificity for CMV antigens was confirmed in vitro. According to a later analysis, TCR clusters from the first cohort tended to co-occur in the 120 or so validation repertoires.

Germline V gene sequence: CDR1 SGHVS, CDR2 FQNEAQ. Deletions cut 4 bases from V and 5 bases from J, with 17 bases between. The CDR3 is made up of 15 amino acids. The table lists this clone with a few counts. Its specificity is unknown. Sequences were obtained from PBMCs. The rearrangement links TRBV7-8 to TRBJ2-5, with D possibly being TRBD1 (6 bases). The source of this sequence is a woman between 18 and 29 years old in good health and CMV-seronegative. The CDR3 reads CASSSSPGQGETQYF. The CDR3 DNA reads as TGTGCCAGCAGCTCCTCTCCGGGCCAGGGGGAGACCCAGTACTTC.